These T cell receptor beta chains were read from a single sample in a study of CD8 T cells in Susac syndrome. One entry per CDR3 protein, called by TCRdb with MiXCR from the immunoSEQ multiplex PCR reads. The sample shows 80,000 to 90,000 distinct CDR3 sequences, over 85% of them seen only once. The specimen sequenced was CD8+ T cells from PBMCs. The receptors were sampled from a human donor in good health. Both conserved end residues are trimmed from each CDR3.

V gene: TRBV5-6; CDR3 protein: ASSLSPGELF
V gene: TRBV30; CDR3 protein: AWNPRGTGRDGYT
V gene: TRBV3-1; CDR3 protein: ASSQTQTGVGNTIY
V gene: TRBV13; CDR3 protein: ASSLGASSYEQY
V gene: TRBV6-6; CDR3 protein: ASTLGTEKAF
V gene: TRBV19; CDR3 protein: ASSTIQQGFLAYEQY
V gene: TRBV10-3; CDR3 protein: AAREGGYNEQF
V gene: TRBV3-1; CDR3 protein: ASSQVSGADYEQY
V gene: TRBV5-4; CDR3 protein: ASSTELAEETQY
V gene: TRBV7-9; CDR3 protein: ASSLEGSFEPQH
V gene: TRBV13; CDR3 protein: ASSLGGVPNTEAF
V gene: TRBV19; CDR3 protein: ASSITPINQPQH
V gene: TRBV28; CDR3 protein: ASSPGGTLHTQY
V gene: TRBV6-6; CDR3 protein: ATPGQGVYGYT
V gene: TRBV5-1; CDR3 protein: ASSLAGQGYNEQF
V gene: TRBV9; CDR3 protein: ASSVELPSSEQF
V gene: TRBV7-9; CDR3 protein: ASSLMTGGEQY
V gene: TRBV19; CDR3 protein: ASSLRDSSSYEQY
V gene: TRBV5-4; CDR3 protein: ASSLESGRKNEQF
V gene: TRBV4-1; CDR3 protein: ASSQDLNTEAF
V gene: TRBV23-1; CDR3 protein: ASSQELGQGYGYT
V gene: TRBV19; CDR3 protein: ASSLGGYSNQPQH
V gene: TRBV2; CDR3 protein: AAVEPNSPLH
V gene: TRBV27; CDR3 protein: ASSPHTIASTDTQY
V gene: TRBV4-1; CDR3 protein: ASSQEKGITYEQY
V gene: TRBV7-9; CDR3 protein: ASSPGEKLF
V gene: TRBV7-2; CDR3 protein: ASSLETREETQY
V gene: TRBV3-1; CDR3 protein: ASSQGPGHNSNQPQH
V gene: TRBV6-4; CDR3 protein: ASSTSASGGATDTQY
V gene: TRBV15; CDR3 protein: ATSSGYEQF
V gene: TRBV9; CDR3 protein: ASSVRAEGGEQY
V gene: TRBV20-1; CDR3 protein: SAPRWTGTNYGYT
V gene: TRBV2; CDR3 protein: ASSSGDGNEQY
V gene: TRBV6-2/TRBV6-3; CDR3 protein: ASSFRTASAF
V gene: TRBV10-2; CDR3 protein: ASSVGFNNQPQH
V gene: TRBV7-8; CDR3 protein: ASNPSGGAGDTQY
V gene: TRBV9; CDR3 protein: ASSALDRGLYEQY
V gene: TRBV6-6; CDR3 protein: ASSYGVVVNEQF
V gene: TRBV3-1; CDR3 protein: ASSQDPLQPGLNTEAF
V gene: TRBV7-9; CDR3 protein: ASSLGLTGTYEQY
V gene: TRBV5-1; CDR3 protein: ASSVSTGFGEAF
V gene: TRBV9; CDR3 protein: ASSDRQGYEQY
V gene: TRBV7-2; CDR3 protein: ASSSPDSPYEQY
V gene: TRBV27; CDR3 protein: ASSFHLSGANVLT
V gene: TRBV4-1; CDR3 protein: ASSQEDRGLHEQY
V gene: TRBV7-3; CDR3 protein: ASSLTGGSQETQY
V gene: TRBV4-1; CDR3 protein: ASSQDPPPTGYEQY
V gene: TRBV27; CDR3 protein: ASSLYQGFYEQY
V gene: TRBV7-9; CDR3 protein: ASSGRGISTGELF
V gene: TRBV18; CDR3 protein: ASSLGLAGSDEQF
V gene: TRBV2; CDR3 protein: ASSEWLEAGELF
V gene: TRBV20-1; CDR3 protein: SATGTVGEQY
V gene: TRBV6-1; CDR3 protein: ASSGLAETQY
V gene: TRBV5-6; CDR3 protein: ASSSGQLINQPQH
V gene: TRBV29-1; CDR3 protein: SVAVGTAETQY
V gene: TRBV6-5; CDR3 protein: ASSYSWGAGNEQF
V gene: TRBV18; CDR3 protein: ASSPGQGSTDTQY